Included here is one T cell receptor beta chain sequence, with context. The entry originates in a study of blood T cell repertoires in COVID-19. Study-wide context: Sample material is recorded as cDNA or gDNA derived from T cells, B-cell-depleted T cells, or PBMCs.

Per germline, CDR1 SNHLY and CDR2 FYNNEI. This CDR3 region has 11 residues. V lost 10 bases, J lost 2 bases, and 9 bases lay in between. Under the authors' procedure: Reference gene primer amplification gave nucleated cell count estimates. The repertoire was sequenced with immunoSEQ multiplex PCR; TCRdb's copy has only in-frame clones and lacks some. Clone size and the V and J calls come from that table; the DNA yielded D and trimming. The sample lists 250,000 or so clones, about 83% occurring once. This clonotype was sampled from a human donor in a cohort sampled during active COVID-19. The sequencing sample was made of peripheral blood. J is TRBJ2-7 and V is TRBV2; D gene ambiguous. The CDR3: CATGPPYEQYF. In DNA, the CDR3 is TGTGCCACTGGCCCCCCCTACGAGCAGTACTTC.